One T cell receptor (beta chain) is described in this entry. This clonotype appeared a few times. There is no known antigen for this receptor. No clone much larger than this one lies a single base away; base qualities are absent. The library came from 5' RACE. Sequenced on an Illumina HiSeq 2500. A second PCR of 7 to 11 cycles was run with a J-beta primer mix and a sample-barcoded 5' primer. Each TCR beta cDNA molecule received a unique molecular identifier from a template-switch 5' adaptor carrying 12 random nucleotides. Each sample yielded at least 3 million CDR3-containing paired-end reads. The Mint cDNA synthesis kit, primed by a TRBC-specific oligonucleotide, was used to synthesize first-strand cDNA from all RNA. All cDNA was treated with uracil-DNA glycosylase and then went through a first 18-cycle PCR with the universal primers M1SS and BC2_uni_R. Processing in the source paper ran as follows. For normalization, 1 million high-quality reads, each with a distinct molecular identifier, were randomly selected from each sample. Instead of being binned into consensus sequences, reads with shared molecular identifiers were discarded. CDR3 identification, clonotype clustering and error correction used MiTCR with a Q25 quality threshold and the strictest error-elimination algorithm. A nonparametric unseen species model using Euler transformation provided a lower-bound estimate of total TCR beta diversity. The public reads were reanalyzed by TCRdb: fastp trimming at Q25, MiXCR alignment, in-frame beta chains only. Each entry is one CDR3 protein sequence, shown with its most common DNA and genes. V and J calls and clone size were set by TCRdb, not the authors. Across this sample there are roughly 800,000 distinct CDR3 sequences, with under 40% seen only once. The top ten constitute 10% to 15% of the sample.

From cysteine to phenylalanine, the CDR3 is 13 amino acids long. The retained sequence is limited to the CDR3, 39 bases, with the frame set at the first base. The germline V gene (reference sequence) supplies CDR1 DFQATT and CDR2 SNEGSKA. V is pared back by 4 bases and J by 7 bases, with 11 bases lying between the germline termini. This record belongs to a study of blood T cells in healthy people across ages (dated by TCRdb to between 2015 and 2016). At the level of the whole study: Template switching captured roughly one uniquely barcoded TCR beta cDNA molecule per two T cells in model experiments. Age-related changes in TCR beta repertoire diversity were measured in the study by deep sequencing normalized with unique cDNA molecular identifiers. Donors were grouped into four age groups: young (average approximately 15 years), middle-aged (roughly 40), aged (about 59) and long-lived (over 80). To avoid experimental bias, donors of different ages were randomly spread across the sequencing lanes. Using the same blood draw, the study looked at two additional independent replicas of 1 million unique cDNA reads for two donors, one aged 18 to 30 and the other aged 80 or older.

The roughly 38 donors, aged about 6 to 95 years, were systemically healthy Caucasian individuals from Russia. Ten milliliters of peripheral blood were collected from each donor into EDTA-treated Vacutainer tubes. PBMCs were isolated by Ficoll-Paque density-gradient centrifugation, with at least 6 million obtained per sample. Trizol reagent was used to extract total RNA from the PBMCs, yielding at least 5 micrograms per sample. For every donor, an aliquot of PBMCs went through flow cytometry to measure the percentages of naive CD45RAhigh/CD27high T cells. Study-wide findings and limitations: Observed TCR beta diversity per million T cells fell roughly linearly with age, and a significant reduction was already apparent by age around 39. Observed TCR beta diversity correlated strongly with the percentage of naive T cells measured by flow cytometry. Because donor CMV infection status was unknown, age-related changes in expanded clonotypes were potentially confounded. Since profiling was done on bulk unsorted PBMCs, naive and antigen-experienced compartments could not be conclusively compared. Estimates of total diversity based on one million sequenced T cells were regarded as lower bounds and as underestimates. Compared with the aged group, more naive CD4+ T cells, fewer expanded clones and increased TCR diversity were shown by the long-lived group, suggesting age selection.

The specimen was blood. This TCR was sampled from a man aged 18 to 30 in good health. The rearranged chain carries TRBV20-1 and TRBJ1-6; a tentative D match to TRBD1 spans 5 bases. The CDR3 reads CSANGRANSPLHF. The nucleotides are TGCAGTGCTAACGGCAGGGCGAATTCACCCCTCCACTTT.